This T cell receptor (beta chain) was sequenced in a study of cytomegalovirus exposure and HLA in healthy donors. Findings of the study overall: There were reportedly fewer N-insertions in an Asian-associated ancestry cluster than the roughly 680-donor mean, in a later analysis. Analysis was carried out at a later point, and it linked a missense DCLRE1C variant to TCR beta V- and J-gene trimming.

Primers included in the PCR were 60 Vbeta and 13 Jbeta primers. The method was immunoSEQ multiplex PCR; TCRdb's version includes in-frame clones alone and lacks a portion of them. The sample includes fewer than 150,000 clones, over 70% seen only once; the top ten take about 3.1%. As to this clone: Antigen specificity is unknown.

What was sequenced was PBMCs. The sequence was obtained from a man aged 35-49 years in good health and CMV-seronegative.

The CDR3 DNA sequence: TGTGCCAGCAGCTTGGGAACCATGGCAGTGTATGAAAAACTGTTTTTT. This sequence encodes CASSLGTMAVYEKLFF. J is TRBJ1-4 and V is TRBV5-5; D is ambiguous. Trimming shortened V by 0 bases and J by 6 bases, and 15 bases separated the two germline ends. CDR3 length equals 16 residues. Germline CDR1 and CDR2: SGHKS and YYEKEE (reference sequence).